What follows are 10 T cell receptor beta chains derived from one specimen sequenced in a study of monozygotic twins with inflammatory bowel disease. From the 5' RACE reads, TCRdb lists one entry per CDR3 protein and no DNA. The sample's table shows over 350,000 distinct CDR3 sequences. The specimen was blood. The receptor set was obtained from a human donor with ulcerative colitis or Crohn's disease, or a healthy co-twin of an affected twin (not recorded which).

The gene calls are TRBV27 and TRBJ1-1. CDR3 length: 11 residues. The germline V gene has CDR1 MNHEY and CDR2 SMNVEV (reference sequence). The CDR3 here is CASRDGPEAFF.

The V and J genes are TRBV7-9 and TRBJ2-5; the TRBD2 assignment by TCRdb is unverifiable without DNA. Per germline, CDR1 SEHNR and CDR2 FQNEAQ (reference sequence). The CDR3 loop spans 16 amino acids. CDR3: CASSLVRVWSQETQYF.

This sequence joins TRBV6-1 and TRBJ2-1; TCRdb's D gene call, TRBD1, goes unchecked for lack of DNA. Germline V gene sequence: CDR1 MNHNS, CDR2 SASEGT. This CDR3 has 14 residues. This CDR3 is CASMPGTTFNEQFF.

V and J are TRBV5-1 and TRBJ2-3; there is no DNA to check the TCRdb D call of TRBD1. CDR3 length equals 15 residues. CDR1 and CDR2 from the germline V gene are SGHRS and YFSETQ. The CDR3 sequence: CASSRRTGGTDTQYF.

The chain joins TRBV4-2 to TRBJ2-5; TCRdb selects TRBD1, and the lack of DNA leaves this call unchecked. Per germline, CDR1 LGHNA and CDR2 YNFKEQ. This CDR3 is 16 amino acids long. CDR3 protein: CASSQPSGGPGETQYF.

The chain couples TRBV20-1 to TRBJ2-5; the D call from TCRdb, TRBD1, cannot be confirmed without DNA. This CDR3 is 19 amino acids long. Germline CDR1 reads DFQATT; CDR2 reads SNEGSKA (reference sequence). The CDR3 here is CSARAPVRGPWGWEETQYF.

The V and J genes are TRBV10-3 and TRBJ2-7. The germline gives CDR1 ENHRY, CDR2 SYGVKD. There are 13 residues in the CDR3. The CDR3 region is CAISEFGFYEQYF.

The chain has TRBV19 and TRBJ2-2; no DNA is available, so the TRBD1 call from TCRdb remains unchecked. The CDR3 totals 15 residues. Germline loops: CDR1 LNHDA, CDR2 SQIVND (reference sequence). The CDR3 sequence: CASSTGQGWPGELFF. Complete variable domain (other parts from reference TRBV19 and TRBJ2-2): DGGITQSPKYLFRKEGQNVTLSCEQNLNHDAMYWYRQDPGQGLRLIYYSQIVNDFQKGDIAEGYSVSREKKESFPLTVTSAQKNPTAFYLCASSTGQGWPGELFFGEGSRLTVL.

The chain employs TRBV6-5 and TRBJ1-4; TCRdb's D call of TRBD1 is untestable without DNA. This CDR3 is 16 amino acids long. Germline CDR1 MNHEY, CDR2 SVGAGI. CDR3 loop: CASSYSRRGPNEKLFF.

This CDR3 reads CASSRDDSQETQYF. The chain joins TRBV5-1 to TRBJ2-5; TCRdb's assignment of TRBD1 cannot be checked, as there is no DNA. This CDR3 is built from 14 residues. Germline V lookup: CDR1 SGHRS, CDR2 YFSETQ.